The next 6 T cell receptor beta chains were all read from a single sample in a study of T cell responses to AZD1222 COVID-19 vaccine. Repertoires were generated with immunoSEQ multiplex PCR, while TCRdb's copy carries only in-frame clones and drops some. The sample includes about 120,000 clones, about 90% of them seen just once. The material sequenced was peripheral blood, taken on day 0 of AZD1222 vaccination. These receptors were taken from an adult in good health.

This rearrangement joins TRBV5-1 to TRBJ2-3; D ambiguous. The CDR3 runs 11 residues. The germline V gene has CDR1 SGHRS and CDR2 YFSETQ. V lost 5 bases to trimming and J lost 5 bases, with 6 bases between them. CDR3 bases: TGCGCCAGCAGTAACGAAGATACGCAGTATTTT. Protein sequence: CASSNEDTQYF.

The V call is TRBV12-3 or TRBV12-4, the J call TRBJ2-1; 7 nucleotides line up with TRBD2. This CDR3 comprises 13 residues. V gave up 3 bases and J gave up 9 bases; unmatched junction bases: 5. In DNA, the CDR3 is TGTGCCAGCAGTTTTGGCGGGAGAGCTGAGCAGTTCTTC. Protein: CASSFGGRAEQFF.

The chain recombines TRBV28 with TRBJ2-3; 9 bases are shared with TRBD2. The CDR3 is 16 residues long. V lost 5 bases, J lost 5 bases, and 11 bases stayed unmatched. CDR1 is MDHEN, CDR2 SYDVKM, per germline. The CDR3 sequence: CASSPIAGARGDTQYF. The DNA for the CDR3 is TGTGCCAGCAGTCCTATAGCGGGAGCACGCGGAGATACGCAGTATTTT.

The chain employs TRBV2 and TRBJ2-1, with 11 bases that match TRBD2. The junction had 13 bases not matched to a gene; V was cut back by 7 bases and J by 8 bases. There are 16 residues in the CDR3. Germline V gene sequence: CDR1 SNHLY, CDR2 FYNNEI. CDR3 loop: CASTRRGSGREDEQFF. The CDR3, as DNA: TGTGCCAGCACCCGAAGGGGTAGCGGGAGGGAGGATGAGCAGTTCTTC. The full variable domain, in which reference TRBV2 and TRBJ2-1 provide the parts outside the CDR3, is EPEVTQTPSHQVTQMGQEVILRCVPISNHLYFYWYRQILGQKVEFLVSFYNNEISEKSEIFDDQFSVERPDGSNFTLKIRSTKLEDSAMYFCASTRRGSGREDEQFFGPGTRLTVL.

CDR3 sequence reads: CASIGGNTIYF. In DNA, the CDR3 is TGTGCCAGCATCGGCGGAAACACCATATATTTT. The V call is TRBV28, the J call TRBJ1-3; D gene uncertain. The CDR3 contains 11 residues. The V end was cut by 7 bases, the J end by 4 bases, with 5 bases between. The germline gives CDR1 MDHEN, CDR2 SYDVKM.

The chain joins TRBV18 to TRBJ2-2, with D maybe TRBD2 (5 bases). This CDR3 is 17 amino acids long. Germline assignment: CDR1 KGHSH and CDR2 LQKENI. V lost 3 bases to trimming and J lost 4 bases, with 18 bases between them. Here the CDR3 DNA reads TGTGCCAGCTCACCTCTGGCCGTTTCGGGAAGCACCGGGGAGCTGTTTTTT. As protein: CASSPLAVSGSTGELFF.